The rows below give T cell receptor beta chains drawn from one sample of a study of T cells after posttransplantation cyclophosphamide. The assay was immunoSEQ multiplex PCR, and TCRdb's table has in-frame clones only and misses some. The sample yields approximately 4,700 clones, over 65% seen once. The specimen was PBMCs, collected after allogeneic stem cell transplant with posttransplant cyclophosphamide. These receptors came from a male patient between 40 and 49 years old who received an allogeneic stem cell transplant from a related donor, was CMV-positive, and had acute and chronic GVHD. Some T cells may originate from the graft donor. Each CDR3 is given with its conserved first and last residue. Fields, in order: V gene, D gene, J gene, clone size, CDR3 protein, CDR3 DNA. A D gene is named only where the DNA matches it firmly. Expanded clones are given a class, and other clones once, few, many or no size at all.

v_call: TRBV13
d_call: -
j_call: TRBJ2-1
clone_size: -
cdr3_aa: CASGSTSSYNEQFF
cdr3_nt: TGTGCCAGCGGGTCAACTAGTTCCTACAATGAGCAGTTCTTC

v_call: TRBV11-3
d_call: TRBD2
j_call: TRBJ2-3
clone_size: -
cdr3_aa: CASSALAGVEDTQYF
cdr3_nt: TGTGCCAGCAGCGCTCTCGCGGGAGTGGAAGATACGCAGTATTTT

v_call: TRBV7-3
d_call: TRBD2
j_call: TRBJ2-1
clone_size: -
cdr3_aa: CASSTREGGYNEQFF
cdr3_nt: TGTGCCAGCAGCACTCGGGAGGGCGGCTACAATGAGCAGTTCTTC

v_call: TRBV9
d_call: -
j_call: TRBJ1-2
clone_size: -
cdr3_aa: CASSVIAGSGVGYTF
cdr3_nt: TGTGCCAGCAGCGTAATTGCGGGATCTGGGGTCGGCTACACCTTC

v_call: TRBV4-2
d_call: -
j_call: TRBJ2-7
clone_size: -
cdr3_aa: CASSQDPAGMPYEQYF
cdr3_nt: TGTGCCAGCAGCCAAGATCCCGCGGGAATGCCCTACGAGCAGTACTTC

v_call: TRBV11-3
d_call: -
j_call: TRBJ1-1
clone_size: -
cdr3_aa: CASSQGVNTEAFF
cdr3_nt: TGTGCCAGCAGCCAAGGGGTGAACACTGAAGCTTTCTTT

v_call: TRBV6-5
d_call: TRBD1
j_call: TRBJ2-7
clone_size: -
cdr3_aa: CASSLTGQGTSYEQYF
cdr3_nt: TGTGCCAGCAGTTTGACCGGACAGGGGACGTCCTACGAGCAGTACTTC

v_call: TRBV18
d_call: -
j_call: TRBJ2-3
clone_size: -
cdr3_aa: CASSPPLVGPDTQYF
cdr3_nt: TGTGCCAGCTCACCACCGCTAGTGGGGCCAGATACGCAGTATTTT

v_call: TRBV7-2
d_call: TRBD1
j_call: TRBJ2-7
clone_size: -
cdr3_aa: CASSSTGQSSYEQYF
cdr3_nt: TGTGCCAGCAGCTCCACGGGACAGAGCTCCTACGAGCAGTACTTC

v_call: TRBV7-8
d_call: TRBD2
j_call: TRBJ2-1
clone_size: -
cdr3_aa: CASSLEAGGVYNEQFF
cdr3_nt: TGTGCCAGCAGCTTAGAGGCGGGAGGAGTTTACAATGAGCAGTTCTTC

v_call: TRBV9
d_call: -
j_call: TRBJ2-2
clone_size: few
cdr3_aa: CASSPRGSPGELFF
cdr3_nt: TGTGCCAGCAGCCCCAGGGGCAGTCCCGGGGAGCTGTTTTTT

v_call: TRBV7-2
d_call: -
j_call: TRBJ1-2
clone_size: -
cdr3_aa: CASSLVRGGDGYTF
cdr3_nt: TGTGCCAGCAGCTTAGTCAGGGGAGGGGATGGCTACACCTTC

v_call: TRBV5-1
d_call: -
j_call: TRBJ2-3
clone_size: -
cdr3_aa: CASSVSGTHTDTQYF
cdr3_nt: TGCGCCAGCAGCGTTTCCGGGACTCACACAGATACGCAGTATTTT

v_call: TRBV6-1
d_call: TRBD1
j_call: TRBJ1-1
clone_size: few
cdr3_aa: CASSVYRGNTEAFF
cdr3_nt: TGTGCCAGCAGCGTTTACAGGGGGAACACTGAAGCTTTCTTT

v_call: TRBV19
d_call: TRBD1
j_call: TRBJ2-7
clone_size: -
cdr3_aa: CASSRGTVTYEQYF
cdr3_nt: TGTGCCAGTAGTAGAGGGACAGTGACCTACGAGCAGTACTTC

v_call: TRBV7-9
d_call: -
j_call: TRBJ1-1
clone_size: -
cdr3_aa: CASSWTREAFF
cdr3_nt: TGTGCCAGCAGCTGGACAAGGGAAGCTTTCTTT

v_call: TRBV5-1
d_call: TRBD1
j_call: TRBJ2-7
clone_size: -
cdr3_aa: CASSRSGQDDEQYF
cdr3_nt: TGCGCCAGCAGCAGATCAGGACAGGACGACGAGCAGTACTTC

v_call: TRBV5-1
d_call: -
j_call: TRBJ2-1
clone_size: -
cdr3_aa: CASSLAWLGRDNEQFF
cdr3_nt: TGCGCCAGCAGCTTGGCGTGGCTAGGCAGGGACAATGAGCAGTTCTTC

v_call: TRBV27
d_call: -
j_call: TRBJ1-4
clone_size: -
cdr3_aa: CASSLNGRATNEKLFF
cdr3_nt: TGTGCCAGCAGTTTAAATGGGAGAGCAACTAATGAAAAACTGTTTTTT

v_call: TRBV7-6
d_call: -
j_call: TRBJ2-7
clone_size: -
cdr3_aa: CASSLVGGTVPYEQYF
cdr3_nt: TGTGCCAGCAGCTTAGTTGGGGGGACAGTACCCTACGAGCAGTACTTC

v_call: TRBV28
d_call: -
j_call: TRBJ2-3
clone_size: few
cdr3_aa: CASSSPNVAASSTDTQYF
cdr3_nt: TGTGCCAGCAGTTCCCCCAATGTTGCGGCTTCTAGCACAGATACGCAGTATTTT

v_call: TRBV2
d_call: TRBD2
j_call: TRBJ2-2
clone_size: -
cdr3_aa: CASRRGLAGGPDTGELFF
cdr3_nt: TGTGCCAGCAGGAGAGGACTAGCGGGAGGGCCGGACACCGGGGAGCTGTTTTTT

v_call: TRBV19
d_call: -
j_call: TRBJ1-2
clone_size: -
cdr3_aa: CASSPRAPHGGYGYTF
cdr3_nt: TGTGCCAGTAGTCCCCGGGCCCCCCACGGGGGCTATGGCTACACCTTC

v_call: TRBV7-2
d_call: TRBD2
j_call: TRBJ2-3
clone_size: -
cdr3_aa: CASSLASVAGNTDTQYF
cdr3_nt: TGTGCCAGCAGCTTAGCGTCGGTAGCGGGAAACACAGATACGCAGTATTTT

v_call: TRBV15
d_call: TRBD1
j_call: TRBJ2-3
clone_size: once
cdr3_aa: CATSRVGIGQGAADTQYF
cdr3_nt: TGTGCCACCAGCAGAGTCGGGATTGGACAGGGAGCGGCAGATACGCAGTATTTT

v_call: TRBV19
d_call: TRBD2
j_call: TRBJ2-3
clone_size: -
cdr3_aa: CASNQLAGVPDTQYF
cdr3_nt: TGTGCCAGTAACCAACTAGCGGGAGTGCCAGATACGCAGTATTTT

v_call: TRBV7-6
d_call: TRBD1
j_call: TRBJ1-2
clone_size: -
cdr3_aa: CASSSLQGAVGYTF
cdr3_nt: TGTGCCAGCAGCTCTTTACAGGGGGCGGTTGGCTACACCTTC

v_call: TRBV7-8
d_call: -
j_call: TRBJ2-1
clone_size: -
cdr3_aa: CASSRGAYGDEQFF
cdr3_nt: TGTGCCAGCAGCCGGGGGGCTTATGGCGATGAGCAGTTCTTC

v_call: TRBV7-9
d_call: TRBD1
j_call: TRBJ1-5
clone_size: few
cdr3_aa: CASSLVGGTEGNQPQHF
cdr3_nt: TGTGCCAGCAGCTTAGTAGGCGGGACAGAAGGCAATCAGCCCCAGCATTTT

v_call: TRBV6-5
d_call: TRBD1
j_call: TRBJ1-2
clone_size: -
cdr3_aa: CASRPDRDGGYTF
cdr3_nt: TGTGCCAGCAGACCCGACAGGGACGGCGGCTACACCTTC

v_call: TRBV2
d_call: TRBD2
j_call: TRBJ2-7
clone_size: medium-sized
cdr3_aa: CASNLAGGPAYEQYF
cdr3_nt: TGTGCCAGCAACTTAGCGGGAGGGCCAGCCTACGAGCAGTACTTC

v_call: TRBV18
d_call: TRBD1
j_call: TRBJ2-7
clone_size: few
cdr3_aa: CASSRGQDYEQYF
cdr3_nt: TGTGCCAGCTCACGGGGACAGGATTACGAGCAGTACTTC